This entry is about one T cell receptor beta chain. The data were taken from a study of PD-1 blockade in classical Hodgkin lymphoma. Profiling relied on immunoSEQ multiplex PCR, and the TCRdb table lists in-frame clones only, not all of them. The sample gives 25,000 to 30,000 clones, about 76% of which show up once; 3% to 3.5% is in the top ten. Trimming removed 3 bases from V and 5 bases from J, with 16 bases in between. The CDR3 length is 15 residues. Germline assignment: CDR1 SGHVS and CDR2 FNYEAQ. Relapse after autologous stem cell transplantation occurred in every patient, and brentuximab vedotin exposure varied.

The sequence was collected from a human donor with classical Hodgkin lymphoma. The sample in question was peripheral blood mononuclear cells (PBMCs), obtained before the second cycle of nivolumab. V gene TRBV7-6 combines with J gene TRBJ1-2, with D uncertain. The CDR3: CASSFQAGTGYGYTF. As DNA, the CDR3 is TGTGCCAGCAGCTTTCAAGCAGGAACCGGGTATGGCTACACCTTC.